What follows are 24 T cell receptor beta chains derived from one specimen sequenced in a study of cytomegalovirus exposure and HLA in healthy donors. PCR used 60 Vbeta primers and 13 Jbeta primers. Here immunoSEQ multiplex PCR was the method, and the copy in TCRdb shows in-frame clones only, minus some. Here the sample spans 150,000 to 200,000 clones, just under 80% being singletons. The sample comprised PBMCs. The receptor source for this set is a man aged 18 to 29 in good health and CMV-seropositive.

V and J are TRBV6-5 and TRBJ1-3, with D maybe TRBD1 (6 bases). This CDR3 has 14 residues. Germline CDR1 is MNHEY and CDR2 is SVGAGI. The ends were cut back, 7 bases at V and 0 bases at J, with 10 bases in the middle. The DNA of the CDR3 is TGTGCCAGCAAAACGGACAGCTCTGGAAACACCATATATTTT. Translation gives CASKTDSSGNTIYF.

The chain has TRBV9 and TRBJ2-7; 8 bases map to TRBD2. Germline loops: CDR1 SGDLS, CDR2 YYNGEE. After removal of 3 bases from V and 2 bases from J, the junction contained 4 bases not matched to a gene. CDR3 size: 14 residues. The CDR3 region is CASSAGLGTYEQYF. DNA of the CDR3: TGTGCCAGCAGCGCGGGACTAGGTACCTACGAGCAGTACTTC. Full variable domain (missing parts from reference TRBV9 and TRBJ2-7): DSGVTQTPKHLITATGQRVTLRCSPRSGDLSVYWYQQSLDQGLQFLIQYYNGEERAKGNILERFSAQQFPDLHSELNLSSLELGDSALYFCASSAGLGTYEQYFGPGTRLTVT.

This rearrangement joins TRBV5-6 to TRBJ2-5; possible D gene TRBD1, 5 bases. The CDR3 totals 17 residues. CDR1 SGHDT and CDR2 YYEEEE come from the germline V gene. Deletions cut 4 bases from V and 0 bases from J, with 19 bases between. This CDR3 reads CASSPPPLQANQETQYF. DNA for the CDR3: TGTGCCAGCAGCCCGCCCCCTTTACAGGCTAACCAAGAGACCCAGTACTTC.

This clone appeared a few times. A read error is likely, as this CDR3 ends without the conserved phenylalanine or tryptophan. The gene calls are TRBV7-8 and TRBJ1-6; D is possibly TRBD1 (5 bases). Germline V gene lookup returns CDR1 SGHVS and CDR2 FQNEAQ. The V end lost 5 bases, the J end lost 0 bases, and 17 bases lay between the germline ends. The CDR3 covers 18 residues. The CDR3 region is CASSPGPQGGSYNSPLHL. Here the CDR3 DNA reads TGTGCCAGCAGCCCAGGTCCGCAGGGTGGCTCCTATAATTCACCCCTCCACCTT.

The chain recombines TRBV4-1 with TRBJ1-2; 10 bases are shared with TRBD1. The CDR3 is 17 residues long. V lost 3 bases to trimming and J lost 14 bases; unmatched junction nucleotides: 21. Germline V gene lookup returns CDR1 MGHRA and CDR2 YSYEKL. CDR3 in DNA: TGCGCCAGCAGCCAGGACCCCAGAACCGGGACAGGGGCGGTAAGGACCTTC. Translation gives CASSQDPRTGTGAVRTF.

This sequence joins TRBV4-1 and TRBJ2-3, with D tentatively TRBD2 (5 bases). Deletions cut 0 bases from V and 1 base from J, with 5 bases between. This CDR3 is 14 amino acids long. Germline CDR1 and CDR2: MGHRA and YSYEKL. CDR3 in DNA: TGCGCCAGCAGCCAAGAAGCGGGCACAGATACGCAGTATTTT. The encoded protein is CASSQEAGTDTQYF.

This sequence joins TRBV7-9 and TRBJ2-2, with D maybe TRBD1 (5 bases). Germline V gene lookup returns CDR1 SEHNR and CDR2 FQNEAQ (reference sequence). CDR3 length: 14 amino acids. V was pared by 2 bases and J by 3 bases, with 7 bases between. CDR3 sequence reads: CASSLSTDTGELFF. The CDR3 coding sequence is TGTGCCAGCAGCTTATCGACAGACACCGGGGAGCTGTTTTTT.

The chain combines TRBV20-1 with TRBJ2-1, with D perhaps matching TRBD2 (5 bases). This CDR3 is built from 11 residues. CDR1 is DFQATT, CDR2 SNEGSKA, per germline (reference sequence). Trimming removed 6 bases at V and 9 bases at J, with 12 bases between. CDR3 DNA: TGCAGTGCGGAGGCGGAAGGTGAGCAGTTCTTC. Its protein is CSAEAEGEQFF.

The chain combines TRBV2 with TRBJ2-1, with D hard to call. Germline V gives CDR1 SNHLY, CDR2 FYNNEI. Trimming removed 4 bases from V and 8 bases from J, with 3 bases in between. The CDR3 extends over 10 amino acids. The CDR3 loop is CASSVYEQFF. CDR3 DNA: TGTGCCAGCAGTGTCTATGAGCAGTTCTTC.

The V call is TRBV6-1, the J call TRBJ1-1, with D possibly TRBD1 on 5 matching bases. The ends were cut back, 0 bases at V and 5 bases at J, with 13 bases in the middle. The CDR3 has 15 amino acids. The germline gives CDR1 MNHNS, CDR2 SASEGT. Here the CDR3 reads CASSEALDGGTEAFF. As DNA, the CDR3 is TGTGCCAGCAGTGAAGCGCTCGACGGGGGTACTGAAGCTTTCTTT.

The sample holds one count of this clone. The CDR3 sequence: CSVGQGAGGYTF. The CDR3 DNA reads TGCAGCGTTGGACAGGGGGCGGGAGGCTACACCTTC. The V call is TRBV29-1, the J call TRBJ1-2; TRBD1 agrees at 10 bases. Looked up from germline, CDR1 is SQVTM and CDR2 is ANQGSEA. The CDR3 runs to 12 residues. Trimming at V came to 4 bases and at J to 8 bases, leaving 4 bases not matched to a gene.

The chain has TRBV5-1 and TRBJ1-1, with D perhaps TRBD1 (5 bases). Looked up from germline, CDR1 is SGHRS and CDR2 is YFSETQ. Trimming shortened V by 3 bases and J by 8 bases, and 8 bases separated the two germline ends. The CDR3 runs 11 residues. In nucleotides, the CDR3 is TGCGCCAGCAGCTCCAACAGGGAAGCTTTCTTT. Translation: CASSSNREAFF.

As concerns this clone: A junction boundary mismatches the germline segment, possibly from a read error. The chain links TRBV29-1 to TRBJ2-5; no clear D gene. CDR3 size: 16 residues. In germline, CDR1 is SQVTM, CDR2 ANQGSEA. CDR3 amino acids: CSAEIPRGPAQETQYF. The CDR3 DNA follows: TGCAGCGCTGAAATCCCGCGAGGTCCAGCTCAAGAGACCCAGTACTTC.

This clone has a handful of counts. The chain carries TRBV4-3 and TRBJ2-3; no reliable D call. The CDR3 contains 16 residues. Trimming shortened V by 1 base and J by 1 base, and 12 bases separated the two germline ends. Germline V gives CDR1 LGHNA, CDR2 YSLEER. This CDR3 is CASSQVGGARTDTQYF. Written as DNA, the CDR3 is TGCGCCAGCAGCCAAGTCGGCGGAGCACGCACAGATACGCAGTATTTT.

The chain joins TRBV2 to TRBJ1-4; D call uncertain. The V gene lost 1 base and the J gene lost 7 bases, with 10 bases spanning the gap. This CDR3 spans 14 amino acids. Germline assignment: CDR1 SNHLY and CDR2 FYNNEI. Here the CDR3 DNA reads TGTGCCAGCAGTGAAGGGGCCTCCTCTGAAAAACTGTTTTTT. This gives the protein CASSEGASSEKLFF.

V is TRBV11-2 and J is TRBJ2-5; D possibly corresponds to TRBD1 (5 bases). Judging by the DNA end, TRBJ2-7 fits better; the J call may be wrong. CDR1 and CDR2 from the germline V gene are SGHAT and FQNNGV. CDR3 length: 13 residues. The CDR3 DNA reads TGTGCCAGCAGCTTAGATCGGACAACCGAGCAGTACTTC. Translated: CASSLDRTTEQYF.

The chain carries TRBV5-1 and TRBJ2-2; D is perhaps TRBD2 (6 bases). The CDR3 has 15 residues. The germline gives CDR1 SGHRS, CDR2 YFSETQ. Trimming shortened V by 1 base and J by 4 bases, and 11 bases separated the two germline ends. The chain's CDR3 is CASSLTWRGTGELFF. The CDR3 coding sequence is TGCGCCAGCAGCTTGACTTGGCGGGGCACCGGGGAGCTGTTTTTT.

This chain uses TRBV6-1 with TRBJ2-7, with a tentative D call TRBD1 (5 bases). CDR3 length: 15 residues. The germline CDR1 and CDR2 sequences are MNHNS and SASEGT. V was clipped by 5 bases and J by 3 bases, with 17 bases between them. CDR3: CASSLRGHLDYEQYF. The CDR3 nucleotides are TGTGCCAGCAGTCTACGAGGACACCTCGACTACGAGCAGTACTTC.

This rearrangement joins TRBV28 to TRBJ2-7; the match to TRBD2 covers 9 bases. The CDR3 is 14 residues long. Germline trimming cut 3 bases from V and 3 bases from J; bases unmatched to any gene: 3. Germline loops: CDR1 MDHEN, CDR2 SYDVKM. The CDR3 DNA follows: TGTGCCAGCAGTTTGGCGGGAGGGATCTACGAGCAGTACTTC. As protein: CASSLAGGIYEQYF. The variable domain in full, completed from reference TRBV28 and TRBJ2-7, reads DVKVTQSSRYLVKRTGEKVFLECVQDMDHENMFWYRQDPGLGLRLIYFSYDVKMKEKGDIPEGYSVSREKKERFSLILESASTNQTSMYLCASSLAGGIYEQYFGPGTRLTVT.

The chain employs TRBV10-3 and TRBJ2-4; D not resolved. Germline values: CDR1 ENHRY, CDR2 SYGVKD. Trimming shortened V by 3 bases and J by 7 bases, and 16 bases separated the two germline ends. The CDR3 loop spans 15 amino acids. The CDR3 sequence: CAISEQPSGGNIQYF. The CDR3 DNA reads as TGTGCCATCAGTGAACAACCGTCAGGTGGGAACATTCAGTACTTC.

This clone turned up a few times. The CDR3 reads CASSLRGWGSYEQYF. The CDR3 bases are TGTGCCAGCAGTTTACGGGGTTGGGGCTCCTACGAGCAGTACTTC. The chain combines TRBV27 with TRBJ2-7, with TRBD2 as a possible D gene (5 bases). The V gene lost 2 bases and the J gene lost 0 bases, with 11 bases spanning the gap. The CDR3 contains 15 residues. CDR1 is MNHEY, CDR2 SMNVEV, per germline (reference sequence).

This chain connects TRBV10-3 to TRBJ1-2; 8 bases line up with TRBD1. CDR1 is ENHRY, CDR2 SYGVKD, per germline. Trimming at V came to 5 bases and at J to 5 bases, leaving 4 bases not matched to a gene. The CDR3 runs 13 residues. In nucleotides, the CDR3 is TGTGCCATCAGTCAGACAGGGGAATATGGCTACACCTTC. It yields the protein CAISQTGEYGYTF.

This chain links TRBV19 with TRBJ2-1, with D unclear. This CDR3 has 12 residues. V was trimmed by 5 bases and J by 9 bases, leaving 11 bases between them. CDR1 is LNHDA and CDR2 is SQIVND in the germline V gene (reference sequence). CDR3: CASSDNALEQFF. The DNA for the CDR3 is TGTGCCAGTAGTGACAACGCCCTTGAGCAGTTCTTC.

Only one count was recorded for this clone. The CDR3 loop is CASSVLQGAEDTEAFF. CDR3 DNA: TGTGCCAGCAGCGTCCTCCAGGGGGCCGAGGACACTGAAGCTTTCTTT. This sequence joins TRBV2 and TRBJ1-1; 8 bases are a match to TRBD1. The CDR3 spans 16 residues. Trimming removed 6 bases from V and 3 bases from J; junction bases left unmatched: 12. Germline lookup yields CDR1 SNHLY and CDR2 FYNNEI.